The source of this T cell receptor (beta chain) is a study of cytomegalovirus exposure and HLA in healthy donors. Trimming took 4 bases from V and 7 from J, leaving 5 bases between them. The length of the CDR3 is 11 residues. Germline V gives CDR1 SEHNR, CDR2 FQNEAQ (reference sequence). Of note for this clone: Its specificity is unknown.

Points from the study as a whole: In most subjects, TCR beta sequences reportedly gave accurate predictions of HLA-A and HLA-B alleles.

The study ran its PCR with 60 Vbeta and 13 Jbeta primers. Some clones are missing from TCRdb's copy, which holds only in-frame ones; the method was immunoSEQ multiplex PCR. The sample yields 100,000 or so clones, approximately 85% seen once. The J gene is TRBJ2-1, the V gene TRBV7-9; D not certain. This sequence was found in a man aged 25 to 45 in good health and CMV-seronegative. The specimen sequenced was PBMCs. CDR3 DNA sequence: TGTGCCAGCAGCTCTAGGAATGAGCAGTTCTTC. Translation: CASSSRNEQFF.